The 17 T cell receptor beta chains below were found in one sample sequenced in a study of CD4 and CD8 cells across lung adenocarcinoma regions. One entry per CDR3 protein results from TCRdb running MiXCR on the PCR reads. This sample has around 8,400 distinct CDR3 sequences, with 54% found just once. Material: CD8+ T cells from the center of a lung tumor. The receptor source for this set is a female donor with lung adenocarcinoma. The CD4 and CD8 labels of this study may be unreliable.

As for this clonotype: No DNA is shown, since the ends of the CDR3 on it are uncertain; the CDR3 is the one TCRdb lists. V gene TRBV11-1 combines with J gene TRBJ2-3. The CDR3 extends over 15 residues, inclusive of both ends. Germline V gene lookup returns CDR1 SGHAT and CDR2 FQDESV (reference sequence). CDR3 protein: CASSFWGPGADTQYF.

The rearrangement links TRBV12-3 or TRBV12-4 to TRBJ2-1, with no clear D. The CDR3 sequence is 13 residues long. Trimming stripped 4 bases from V and 10 bases from J, with 14 bases between. CDR3 protein: CASSYRGTYEQFF. CDR3 nucleotide sequence: TGTGCCAGCAGTTATAGAGGCACCTACGAGCAGTTCTTC.

This clonotype showed up just a few times. Because it lacks the conserved phenylalanine or tryptophan at the end, this CDR3 is likely a read error. The DNA is left out, because the CDR3 cannot be placed on it with certainty; the CDR3 is given as TCRdb lists it. The V gene is TRBV7-1, the J gene TRBJ2-4; TRBD1 is the table's D call, not checked against the DNA. TRBV7-1 is an ORF for which the function is uncertain. Counting both end residues, the CDR3 totals 14 amino acids. The CDR3 spells CVGQLQAEEGSAQP.

With respect to this clonotype: The junction differs from germline at one of its ends, possibly a read error. The chain is built from TRBV7-2 and TRBJ2-5; possibly TRBD2 for D (5 bases). CDR3 length: 14 residues. Germline CDR1 reads SGHTA; CDR2 reads FQGNSA. CDR3 DNA sequence: TGTGCGAGCCCCGGGGTCCGTAGCCCAGAGACGCAGTATTTC. Protein: CASPGVRSPETQYF.

This clonotype was recorded many times. This rearrangement joins TRBV27 to TRBJ2-3, with a tentative D call TRBD2 (6 bases). Trimming took 3 bases from V and 2 from J, leaving 9 bases between them. This CDR3 comprises 14 residues. From germline, CDR1 is MNHEY and CDR2 SMNVEV (reference sequence). CDR3 in DNA: TGTGCCAGCAGTTTCCCGGGACTCACAGATACGCAGTATTTT. This sequence encodes CASSFPGLTDTQYF.

The chain is built from TRBV10-1 and TRBJ2-3; 7 nucleotides line up with TRBD2. The J call may be faulty, since TRBJ2-7 better matches the DNA end. The CDR3 runs to 14 residues. The V gene's germline CDR1 is WNHNN and CDR2 SYGVQD (reference sequence). CDR3 bases: TGCGCGGGGGGGGGGGGTTGTAGCACAGATACGCAGTACTTC. This gives the protein CAGGGGCSTDTQYF.

The J gene is TRBJ2-2, the V gene TRBV19; D unresolved. CDR3 length: 14 residues. Germline CDR1 and CDR2: LNHDA and SQIVND (reference sequence). V dropped 4 bases and J dropped 3 bases, with 9 bases sitting between them. The CDR3 region has the DNA TGTGCCAGTAGTAAAAGGGATGACACCGGGGAGCTGTTTTTT. Translation gives CASSKRDDTGELFF.

In the case of this clonotype: This is likely a read error, given that the CDR3 carries no conserved phenylalanine or tryptophan at its end. The DNA is omitted, as the CDR3 cannot be located on it reliably, and the CDR3 follows TCRdb's listing. The V call is TRBV6-1, the J call TRBJ2-5; whether TRBD1, the table's D call, matches the DNA was not checked. Per the germline V gene, CDR1 is MNHNS and CDR2 is SASEGT. Ends included, the CDR3 has 14 residues. CDR3 region: CASSGSGPRGTQLS.

The rearrangement joins TRBV24-1 to TRBJ2-7, with D perhaps assigned TRBD1 or TRBD2 (6 bases each). The closer fit of TRBJ2-5 to the DNA end suggests the J call may be wrong. Germline V gives CDR1 KGHDR, CDR2 SFDVKD. This CDR3 has 16 residues. This chain's CDR3 is CATSPSRGHLRETQYF. CDR3 coding DNA: TGTGCCACCAGTCCATCCCGGGGGCACCTCCGGGAGACCCAGTACTTC.

The chain carries TRBV12-3 or TRBV12-4 and TRBJ2-1; tentatively, D is TRBD1 (5 bases). The ends were cut back, 1 base at V and 16 bases at J, with 8 bases in the middle. The CDR3 loop spans 10 amino acids. The CDR3 region is CASSLGGTFF. The CDR3, as DNA: TGTGCCAGCAGTTTAGGGGGCACATTCTTC.

This clonotype was seen a single time. The CDR3 sequence: CASSLGGQGNSPLHF. The CDR3 DNA reads TGTGCCAGCAGCTTAGGGGGACAGGGGAATTCACCCCTCCACTTT. This chain uses TRBV11-1 with TRBJ1-6; 10 bases match TRBD1. The CDR3 contains 15 residues. The V gene's germline CDR1 is SGHAT and CDR2 FQDESV (reference sequence). Unmatched junction bases numbered 1, after V lost 1 base and J lost 7 bases.

By frequency in the sample, this clonotype is medium-sized (0.01 to 0.1%). V and J are TRBV6-5 and TRBJ2-2; 10 positions agree with TRBD2. V shed 5 bases and J 6 bases; nucleotides not matched to a gene: 9. The CDR3 contains 16 residues. Germline-derived CDR1 and CDR2 are MNHEY and SVGAGI. The CDR3 bases are TGTGCCAGCAGTACTCAGCGGGGGGGCCCACCCGGGGAGCTGTTTTTT. Its translation is CASSTQRGGPPGELFF.

This clonotype has a count of ten or more. The chain links TRBV27 to TRBJ2-1, with a possible D match to TRBD2 (6 bases). Per the germline V gene, CDR1 is MNHEY and CDR2 is SMNVEV (reference sequence). The length of the CDR3 is 14 residues. The V gene lost 2 bases and the J gene lost 10 bases, with 15 bases spanning the gap. The chain's CDR3 is CASSLDPGAYEQFF. The CDR3 region has the DNA TGTGCCAGCAGTTTAGACCCGGGAGCCTACGAGCAGTTCTTC.

This chain joins TRBV6-1 and TRBJ2-7, with TRBD1 identical over 9 bases. Germline CDR1 MNHNS, CDR2 SASEGT. V lost 4 bases and J lost 2; bases outside the gene matches: 6. The CDR3 has 15 amino acids. The CDR3 loop is CASSAGQGEAYEQYF. CDR3 sequence (DNA): TGTGCCAGCAGTGCGGGACAGGGTGAGGCCTACGAGCAGTACTTC.

By sample share, this clonotype is medium-sized. The J gene is TRBJ2-7, the V gene TRBV6-5; 9 bases match TRBD2. Germline V gene data show CDR1 as MNHEY and CDR2 as SVGAGI. This CDR3 region has 14 residues. V lost 6 bases, J lost 2 bases, and 5 bases stayed unmatched. CDR3 sequence (DNA): TGTGCCAGCAGGCCGGGACTAGCTACCTACGAGCAGTACTTC. As protein: CASRPGLATYEQYF.

This rearrangement joins TRBV7-3 to TRBJ2-1, with 7 bases that match TRBD2. From germline, CDR1 is SGHTA and CDR2 FQGTGA. With V trimmed by 1 base and J by 7 bases, 10 bases remained unmatched. The CDR3 totals 16 residues. This chain's CDR3 is CASSLIVGGPKNEQFF. CDR3 bases: TGTGCCAGCAGCTTAATTGTGGGAGGGCCGAAAAATGAGCAGTTCTTC.

In regard to this clonotype: A junction end diverges from the germline sequence, so it may reflect a read error. The chain combines TRBV12-3 or TRBV12-4 with TRBJ2-1, with D perhaps given as TRBD1 or TRBD2 (5 bases each). This CDR3 spans 16 amino acids. Here the CDR3 DNA reads TGTGCCAGCAGTCCCCGGGACCGCCTTTCCTACGATGAGCTGTTTTTC. It is translated as CASSPRDRLSYDELFF.